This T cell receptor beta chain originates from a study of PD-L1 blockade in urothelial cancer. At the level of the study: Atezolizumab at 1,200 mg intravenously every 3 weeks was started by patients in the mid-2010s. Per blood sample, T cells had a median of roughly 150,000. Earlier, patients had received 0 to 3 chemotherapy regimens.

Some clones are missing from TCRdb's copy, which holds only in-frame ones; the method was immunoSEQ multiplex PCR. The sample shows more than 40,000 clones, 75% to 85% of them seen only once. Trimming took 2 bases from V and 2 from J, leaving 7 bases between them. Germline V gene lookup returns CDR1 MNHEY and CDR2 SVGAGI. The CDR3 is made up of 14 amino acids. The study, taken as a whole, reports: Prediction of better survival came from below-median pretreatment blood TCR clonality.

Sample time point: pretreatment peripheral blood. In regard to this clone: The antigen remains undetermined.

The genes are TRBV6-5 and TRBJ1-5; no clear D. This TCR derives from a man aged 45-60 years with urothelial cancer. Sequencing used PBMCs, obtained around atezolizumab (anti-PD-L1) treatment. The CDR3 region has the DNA TGTGCCAGCAGTTACGAGAGGGGCAATCAGCCCCAGCATTTT. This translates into CASSYERGNQPQHF.